This TCR beta chain was identified during a study of spatial heterogeneity in lung cancer. About the research overall: In tumor regions TCR transcript counts correlated strongly with a matched bulk RNA-seq T cell module score. Findings of the study overall: One measure, the expanded intratumoral alpha and beta TCR count, tracked tumor mutation counts.

Described time point: sample taken at primary tumor resection. Germline V gene lookup returns CDR1 SGHVS and CDR2 FQNEAQ. Between the trimmed V and J ends, which lost 4 bases and 1 base, there was a span of 10 bases. The CDR3 has 14 amino acids. This clonotype was counted between two and nine times. As yet, its antigen is unknown. TCRdb re-derived calls from the 5' RACE reads in MiXCR, one entry per CDR3 protein. The sample gives fewer than 30,000 distinct CDR3 sequences, 7% to 7.5% of which show up once; almost 25% is in the top ten. The source of this sequence is a male donor with early-stage non-small cell lung cancer. The chain links TRBV7-8 to TRBJ1-1; TRBD1 is a possible D gene (6 bases). Sequencing was performed on lung tumor tissue, taken at surgery. In DNA, the CDR3 is TGTGCCAGCAGCTCCCGGGACAAGAACACTGAAGCTTTCTTT. Translation gives CASSSRDKNTEAFF. Full variable domain (remainder filled in from reference TRBV7-8 and TRBJ1-1): GAGVSQSPRYKVAKRGQDVALRCDPISGHVSLFWYQQALGQGPEFLTYFQNEAQLDKSGLPSDRFFAERPEGSVSTLKIQRTQQEDSAVYLCASSSRDKNTEAFFGQGTRLTVV.